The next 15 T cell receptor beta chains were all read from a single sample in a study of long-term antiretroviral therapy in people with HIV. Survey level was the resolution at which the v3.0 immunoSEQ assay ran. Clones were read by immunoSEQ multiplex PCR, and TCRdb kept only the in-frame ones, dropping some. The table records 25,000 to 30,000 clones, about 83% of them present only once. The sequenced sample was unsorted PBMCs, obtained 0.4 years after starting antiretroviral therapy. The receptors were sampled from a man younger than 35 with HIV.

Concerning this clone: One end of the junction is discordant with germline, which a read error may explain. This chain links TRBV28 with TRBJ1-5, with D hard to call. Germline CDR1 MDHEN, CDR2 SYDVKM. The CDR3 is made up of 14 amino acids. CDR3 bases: TGTGCCAGCACTTTAAATTGGGGTGGTCAGCCCCAGCATTTT. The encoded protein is CASTLNWGGQPQHF.

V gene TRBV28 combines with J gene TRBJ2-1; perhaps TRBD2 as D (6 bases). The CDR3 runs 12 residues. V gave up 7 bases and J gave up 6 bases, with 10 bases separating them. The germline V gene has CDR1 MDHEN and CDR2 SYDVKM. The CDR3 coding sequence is TGTGCCAGCACCCTTAGCGGCAATGAGCAGTTCTTC. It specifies CASTLSGNEQFF.

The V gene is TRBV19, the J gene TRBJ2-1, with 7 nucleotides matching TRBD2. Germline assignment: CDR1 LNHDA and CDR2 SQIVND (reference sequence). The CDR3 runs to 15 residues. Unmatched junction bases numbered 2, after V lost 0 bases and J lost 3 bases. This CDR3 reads CASSIEASGYNEQFF. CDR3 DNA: TGTGCCAGTAGTATAGAGGCTAGCGGCTACAATGAGCAGTTCTTC.

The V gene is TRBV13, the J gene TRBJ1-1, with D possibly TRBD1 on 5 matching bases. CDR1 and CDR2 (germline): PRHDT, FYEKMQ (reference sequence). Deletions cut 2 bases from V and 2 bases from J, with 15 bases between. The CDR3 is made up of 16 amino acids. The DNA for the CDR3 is TGTGCCAGCAGCTTATCGCGAGGGGCGCTTAACACTGAAGCTTTCTTT. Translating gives CASSLSRGALNTEAFF.

CDR3 residues: CASSLAGDRDYEQYF. The CDR3 region has the DNA TGCGCCAGCAGCTTGGCGGGGGACAGAGACTACGAGCAGTACTTC. The chain joins TRBV5-1 to TRBJ2-5; a possible D gene is TRBD1 (7 bases). The assigned J gene may be wrong: the sequence end matches TRBJ2-7 better. The CDR3 runs to 15 residues. Looked up from germline, CDR1 is SGHRS and CDR2 is YFSETQ.

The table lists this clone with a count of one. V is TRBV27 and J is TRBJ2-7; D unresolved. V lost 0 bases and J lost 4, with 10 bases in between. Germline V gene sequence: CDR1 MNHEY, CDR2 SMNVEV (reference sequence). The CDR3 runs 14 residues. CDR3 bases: TGTGCCAGCAGTTTATCGAACGGTGGGTACGAGCAGTACTTC. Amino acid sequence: CASSLSNGGYEQYF.

Written as DNA, the CDR3 is TGTGCCAGCAGCTTAGGTGGAAGGGGGCCCGCTGAGCAGTTCTTC. It codes for CASSLGGRGPAEQFF. This rearrangement joins TRBV5-6 to TRBJ2-1, with 7 bases fitting TRBD1. Trimming cost V 2 bases and J 9 bases; bases outside gene matches: 11. The CDR3 is 15 amino acids. The germline V gene has CDR1 SGHDT and CDR2 YYEEEE.

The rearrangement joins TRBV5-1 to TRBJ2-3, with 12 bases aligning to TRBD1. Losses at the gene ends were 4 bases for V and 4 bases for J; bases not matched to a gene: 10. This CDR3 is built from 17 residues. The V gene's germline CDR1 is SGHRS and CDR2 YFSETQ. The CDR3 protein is CASSLAWDRGRPDTQYF. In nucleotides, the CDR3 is TGCGCCAGCAGCCTCGCCTGGGACAGGGGGCGCCCAGATACGCAGTATTTT. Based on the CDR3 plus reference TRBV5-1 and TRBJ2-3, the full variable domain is KAGVTQTPRYLIKTRGQQVTLSCSPISGHRSVSWYQQTPGQGLQFLFEYFSETQRNKGNFPGRFSGRQFSNSRSEMNVSTLELGDSALYLCASSLAWDRGRPDTQYFGPGTRLTVL.

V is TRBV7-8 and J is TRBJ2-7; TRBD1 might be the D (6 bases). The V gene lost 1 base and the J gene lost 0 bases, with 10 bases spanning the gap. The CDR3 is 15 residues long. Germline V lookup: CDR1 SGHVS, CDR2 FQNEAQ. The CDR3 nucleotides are TGTGCCAGCAGCTTAGGTGGCAGGGGCTCCTACGAGCAGTACTTC. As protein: CASSLGGRGSYEQYF.

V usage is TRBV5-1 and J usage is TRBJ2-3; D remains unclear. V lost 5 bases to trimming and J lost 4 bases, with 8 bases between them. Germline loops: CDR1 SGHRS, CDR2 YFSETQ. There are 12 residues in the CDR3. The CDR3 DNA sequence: TGCGCCAGCAGGGCCAAGGCAGATACGCAGTATTTT. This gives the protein CASRAKADTQYF. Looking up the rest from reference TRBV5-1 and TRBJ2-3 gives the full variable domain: KAGVTQTPRYLIKTRGQQVTLSCSPISGHRSVSWYQQTPGQGLQFLFEYFSETQRNKGNFPGRFSGRQFSNSRSEMNVSTLELGDSALYLCASRAKADTQYFGPGTRLTVL.

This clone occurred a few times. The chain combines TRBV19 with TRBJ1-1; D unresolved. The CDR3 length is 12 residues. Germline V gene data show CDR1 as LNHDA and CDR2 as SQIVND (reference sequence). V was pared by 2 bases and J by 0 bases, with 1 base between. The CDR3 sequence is CASSILNTEAFF. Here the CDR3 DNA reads TGTGCCAGTAGTATATTGAACACTGAAGCTTTCTTT.

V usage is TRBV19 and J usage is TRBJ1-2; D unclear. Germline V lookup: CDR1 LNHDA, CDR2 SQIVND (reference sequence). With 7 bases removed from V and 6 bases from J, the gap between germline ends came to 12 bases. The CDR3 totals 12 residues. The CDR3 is CASTSDGNGYTF. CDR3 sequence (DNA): TGTGCCAGTACCTCGGACGGAAATGGCTACACCTTC.

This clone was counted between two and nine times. In DNA, the CDR3 is TGCGCCAGCAGCTGGGGGAGGCGGGGGATCACTGAAGCTTTCTTT. It yields the protein CASSWGRRGITEAFF. V gene TRBV5-1 combines with J gene TRBJ1-1; D perhaps matches TRBD1 (5 bases). The V and J ends lost 3 bases and 4 bases respectively, with 16 bases between them. The CDR3 loop spans 15 amino acids. Germline V lookup: CDR1 SGHRS, CDR2 YFSETQ.

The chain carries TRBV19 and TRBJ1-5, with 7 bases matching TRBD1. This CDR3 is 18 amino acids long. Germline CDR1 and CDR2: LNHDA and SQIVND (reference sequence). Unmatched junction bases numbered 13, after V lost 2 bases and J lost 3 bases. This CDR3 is CASSIPGGRKLHNQPQHF. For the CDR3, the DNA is TGTGCCAGTAGTATACCAGGGGGGAGAAAGCTACACAATCAGCCCCAGCATTTT.

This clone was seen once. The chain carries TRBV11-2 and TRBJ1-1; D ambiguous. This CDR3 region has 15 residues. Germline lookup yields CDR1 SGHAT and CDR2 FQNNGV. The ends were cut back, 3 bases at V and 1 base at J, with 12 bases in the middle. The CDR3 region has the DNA TGTGCCAGCAGCTTGCCGGACGGCCCGAACACTGAAGCTTTCTTT. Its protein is CASSLPDGPNTEAFF.